The 4 T cell receptor beta chains below were found in one sample sequenced in a study of monozygotic twins with inflammatory bowel disease. TCRdb reprocessed the 5' RACE reads and stores each CDR3 protein as one record, lacking DNA. The sample has 140,000 to 150,000 distinct CDR3 sequences. The material sequenced was blood. These receptors all stem from a human donor with ulcerative colitis or Crohn's disease, or a healthy co-twin of an affected twin (not recorded which).

The rearrangement links TRBV9 to TRBJ2-1; the TRBD2 assignment by TCRdb is unverifiable without DNA. From germline, CDR1 is SGDLS and CDR2 YYNGEE. The CDR3 contains 16 residues. CDR3 region: CASSVGKAGGPGEQFF.

The J gene is TRBJ1-3, the V gene TRBV28; TCRdb selects TRBD1, and the lack of DNA leaves this call unchecked. CDR1 and CDR2 (germline): MDHEN, SYDVKM. The CDR3 length is 15 residues. This CDR3 is CASSLGQTLGNTIYF.

This chain links TRBV27 with TRBJ1-1; the D call of TRBD1 rests on TCRdb alone, since no DNA is present to check it. CDR1 is MNHEY and CDR2 is SMNVEV in the germline V gene (reference sequence). CDR3 size: 14 residues. The chain's CDR3 is CTSSLYGQGTEAFF.

This chain connects TRBV27 to TRBJ1-5. In germline, CDR1 is MNHEY, CDR2 SMNVEV (reference sequence). CDR3 length: 12 amino acids. CDR3 residues: CASSSAEQPQHF.